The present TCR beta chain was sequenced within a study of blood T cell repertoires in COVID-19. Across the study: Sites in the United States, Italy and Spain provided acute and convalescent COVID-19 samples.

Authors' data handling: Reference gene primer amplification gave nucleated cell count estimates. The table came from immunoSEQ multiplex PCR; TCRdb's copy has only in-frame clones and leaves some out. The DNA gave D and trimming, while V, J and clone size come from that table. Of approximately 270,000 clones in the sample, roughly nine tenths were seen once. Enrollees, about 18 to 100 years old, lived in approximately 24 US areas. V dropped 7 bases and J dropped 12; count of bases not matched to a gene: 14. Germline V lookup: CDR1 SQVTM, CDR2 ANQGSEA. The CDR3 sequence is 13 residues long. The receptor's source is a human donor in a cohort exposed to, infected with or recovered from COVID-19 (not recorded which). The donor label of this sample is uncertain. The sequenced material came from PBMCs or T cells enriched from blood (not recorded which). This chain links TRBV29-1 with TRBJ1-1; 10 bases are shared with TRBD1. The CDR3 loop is CSGIMTGGAETFF. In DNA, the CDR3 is TGCAGCGGGATTATGACAGGGGGCGCGGAAACTTTCTTT.